The present T cell receptor (beta chain) was sequenced within a study of cytomegalovirus exposure and HLA in healthy donors. From germline, CDR1 is WSHSY and CDR2 SAAADI. The V gene end was trimmed by 5 bases and the J gene end by 6 bases; junction bases not matched to a gene: 7. This CDR3 comprises 14 residues. Study results and limitations: A later analysis linked 15,000 to 20,000 TCR beta sequences to HLA alleles at 0.05 false discovery rate. The authors later found most CMV-associated TCR beta chains appeared HLA-restricted. From TCR beta sequences, most subjects' HLA-A and HLA-B alleles were reportedly predicted accurately.

Primers: 60 Vbeta forward and 13 Jbeta reverse. Some clones are missing from TCRdb's copy, which holds only in-frame ones; the method was immunoSEQ multiplex PCR. The sample yields about 140,000 clones, 50% to 75% seen once. About this clone: What it binds is not known.

The sample comprised PBMCs. V gene TRBV10-2 combines with J gene TRBJ1-5; 7 bases align to TRBD1. This clonotype was sampled from a woman aged 40-49 years in good health and CMV-seronegative. The CDR3 DNA follows: TGCGCCAGCAGTCTACAGACAGGGCGTCAGCCCCAGCATTTT. It is translated as CASSLQTGRQPQHF.